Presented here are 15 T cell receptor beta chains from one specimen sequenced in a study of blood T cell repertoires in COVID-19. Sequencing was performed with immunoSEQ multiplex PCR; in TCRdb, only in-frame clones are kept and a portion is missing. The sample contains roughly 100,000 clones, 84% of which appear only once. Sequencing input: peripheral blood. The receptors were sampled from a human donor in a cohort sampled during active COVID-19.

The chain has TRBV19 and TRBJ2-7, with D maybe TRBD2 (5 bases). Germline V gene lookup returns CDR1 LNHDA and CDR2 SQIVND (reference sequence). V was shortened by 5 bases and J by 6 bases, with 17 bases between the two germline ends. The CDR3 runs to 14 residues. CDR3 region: CASSFWTDISEQYF. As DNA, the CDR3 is TGTGCCAGTAGTTTTTGGACTGACATCTCCGAGCAGTACTTC.

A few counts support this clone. CDR3: CASSLEGGNSPLHF. The DNA for the CDR3 is TGTGCCAGCAGCCTGGAAGGGGGAAATTCACCCCTCCACTTT. J is TRBJ1-6 and V is TRBV11-3, with D possibly matching TRBD1 (6 bases). This CDR3 has 14 amino acids. Trimming removed 5 bases at V and 7 bases at J, with 12 bases between. CDR1 and CDR2 from the germline V gene are SGHNT and YENEEA. The variable domain in full, completed from reference TRBV11-3 and TRBJ1-6, reads EAGVVQSPRYKIIEKKQPVAFWCNPISGHNTLYWYLQNLGQGPELLIRYENEEAVDDSQLPKDRFSAERLKGVDSTLKIQPAELGDSAVYLCASSLEGGNSPLHFGNGTRLTVT.

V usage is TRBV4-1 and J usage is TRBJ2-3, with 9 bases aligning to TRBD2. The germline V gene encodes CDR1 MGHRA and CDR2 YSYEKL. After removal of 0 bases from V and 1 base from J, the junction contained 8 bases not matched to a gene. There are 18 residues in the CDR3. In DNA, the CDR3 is TGCGCCAGCAGCCAAGAGCGGATAGCGGGGGCAGGCACAGATACGCAGTATTTT. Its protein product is CASSQERIAGAGTDTQYF.

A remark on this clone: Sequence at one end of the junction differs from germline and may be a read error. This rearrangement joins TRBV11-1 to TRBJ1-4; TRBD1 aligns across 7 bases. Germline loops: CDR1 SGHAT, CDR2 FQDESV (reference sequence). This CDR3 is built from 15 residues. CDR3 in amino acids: CASSPGQQTYEKLFF. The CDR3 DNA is TGTGCCAGCAGCCCGGGACAGCAAACTTATGAAAAACTGTTTTTT.

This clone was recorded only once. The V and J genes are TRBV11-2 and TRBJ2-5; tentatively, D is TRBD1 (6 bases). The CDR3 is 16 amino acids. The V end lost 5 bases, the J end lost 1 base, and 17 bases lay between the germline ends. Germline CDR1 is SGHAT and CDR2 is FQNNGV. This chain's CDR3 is CASSPARGAVQETQYF. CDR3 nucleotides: TGTGCCAGCAGCCCAGCCAGGGGAGCGGTCCAAGAGACCCAGTACTTC.

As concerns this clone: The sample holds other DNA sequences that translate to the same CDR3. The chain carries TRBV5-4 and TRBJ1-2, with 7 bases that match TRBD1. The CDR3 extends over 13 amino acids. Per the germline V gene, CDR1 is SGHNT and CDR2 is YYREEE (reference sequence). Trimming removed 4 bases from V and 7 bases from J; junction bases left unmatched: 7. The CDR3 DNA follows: TGTGCCAGCAGCCTCGACAGGGATCGTGGCTACACCTTC. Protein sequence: CASSLDRDRGYTF.

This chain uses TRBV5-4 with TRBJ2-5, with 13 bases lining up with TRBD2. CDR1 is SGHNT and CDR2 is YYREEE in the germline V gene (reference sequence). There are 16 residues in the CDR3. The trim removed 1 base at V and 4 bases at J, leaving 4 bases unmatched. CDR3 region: CASSLSTSGGTETQYF. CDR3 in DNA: TGTGCCAGCAGCTTGTCGACTAGCGGGGGGACAGAGACCCAGTACTTC. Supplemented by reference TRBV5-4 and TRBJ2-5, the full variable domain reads ETGVTQSPTHLIKTRGQQVTLRCSSQSGHNTVSWYQQALGQGPQFIFQYYREEENGRGNFPPRFSGLQFPNYSSELNVNALELDDSALYLCASSLSTSGGTETQYFGPGTRLLVL.

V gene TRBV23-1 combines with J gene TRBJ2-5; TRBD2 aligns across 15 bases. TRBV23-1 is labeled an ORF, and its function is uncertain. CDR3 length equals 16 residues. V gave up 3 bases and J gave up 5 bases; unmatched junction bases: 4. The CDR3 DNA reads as TGCGCCAGCAGTCACTCGGGGACTAGCGGGGGGGAGACCCAGTACTTC. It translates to CASSHSGTSGGETQYF.

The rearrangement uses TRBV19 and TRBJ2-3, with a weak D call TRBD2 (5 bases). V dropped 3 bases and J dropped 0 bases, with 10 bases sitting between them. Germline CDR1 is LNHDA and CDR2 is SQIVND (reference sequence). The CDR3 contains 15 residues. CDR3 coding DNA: TGTGCCAGTAGTATCAGAGGGATGAGCACAGATACGCAGTATTTT. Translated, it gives CASSIRGMSTDTQYF. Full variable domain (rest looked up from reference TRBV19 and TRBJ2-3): DGGITQSPKYLFRKEGQNVTLSCEQNLNHDAMYWYRQDPGQGLRLIYYSQIVNDFQKGDIAEGYSVSREKKESFPLTVTSAQKNPTAFYLCASSIRGMSTDTQYFGPGTRLTVL.

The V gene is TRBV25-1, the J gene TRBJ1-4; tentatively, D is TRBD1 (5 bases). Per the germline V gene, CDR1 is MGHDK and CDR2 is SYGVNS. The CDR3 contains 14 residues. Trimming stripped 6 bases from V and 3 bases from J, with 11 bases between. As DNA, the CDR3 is TGTGCCAGCAGCCTTCAGGGTGCTAATGAAAAACTGTTTTTT. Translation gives CASSLQGANEKLFF.

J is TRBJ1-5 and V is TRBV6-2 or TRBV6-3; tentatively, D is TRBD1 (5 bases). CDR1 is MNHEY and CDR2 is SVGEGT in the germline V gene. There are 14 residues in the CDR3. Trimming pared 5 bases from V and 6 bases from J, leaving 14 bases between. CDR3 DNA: TGTGCCAGCAGTACCATTGGGGGGGGTCAGCCCCAGCATTTT. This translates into CASSTIGGGQPQHF.

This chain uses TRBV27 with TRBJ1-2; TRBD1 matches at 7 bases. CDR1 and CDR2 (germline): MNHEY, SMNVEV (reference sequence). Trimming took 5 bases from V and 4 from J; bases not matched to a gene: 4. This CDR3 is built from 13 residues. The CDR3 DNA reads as TGTGCCAGCAGTAGACAGGGTCCCTATGGCTACACCTTC. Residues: CASSRQGPYGYTF.

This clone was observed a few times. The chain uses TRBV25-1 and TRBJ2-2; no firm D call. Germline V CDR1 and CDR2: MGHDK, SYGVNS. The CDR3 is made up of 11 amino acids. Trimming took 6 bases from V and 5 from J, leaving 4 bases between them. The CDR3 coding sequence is TGTGCCAGCAGACAGACCGGGGAGCTGTTTTTT. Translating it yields CASRQTGELFF.

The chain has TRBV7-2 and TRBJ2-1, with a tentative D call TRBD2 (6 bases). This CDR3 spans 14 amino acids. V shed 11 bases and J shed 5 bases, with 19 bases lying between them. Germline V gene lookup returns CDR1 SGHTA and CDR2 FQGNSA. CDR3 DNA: TGTGCCTCCCTTAACGGGGGTTTCGACAATGAGCAGTTCTTC. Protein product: CASLNGGFDNEQFF. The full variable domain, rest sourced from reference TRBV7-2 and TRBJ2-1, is GAGVSQSPSNKVTEKGKDVELRCDPISGHTALYWYRQSLGQGLEFLIYFQGNSAPDKSGLPSDRFSAERTGGSVSTLTIQRTQQEDSAVYLCASLNGGFDNEQFFGPGTRLTVL.

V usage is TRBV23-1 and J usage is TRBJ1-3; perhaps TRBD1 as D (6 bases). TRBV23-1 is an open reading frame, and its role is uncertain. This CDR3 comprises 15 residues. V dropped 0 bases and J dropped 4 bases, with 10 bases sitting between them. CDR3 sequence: CASSQSQGTGNTIYF. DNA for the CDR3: TGCGCCAGCAGTCAATCTCAGGGGACGGGAAACACCATATATTTT.